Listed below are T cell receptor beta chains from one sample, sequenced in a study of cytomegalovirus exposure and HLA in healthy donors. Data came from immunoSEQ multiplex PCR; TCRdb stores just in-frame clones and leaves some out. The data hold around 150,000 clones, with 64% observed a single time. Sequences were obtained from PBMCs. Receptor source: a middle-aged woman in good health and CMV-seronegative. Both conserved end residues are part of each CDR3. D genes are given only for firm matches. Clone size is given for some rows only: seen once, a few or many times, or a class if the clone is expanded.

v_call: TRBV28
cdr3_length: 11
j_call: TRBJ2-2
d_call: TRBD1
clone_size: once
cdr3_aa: CASSATGEVFF
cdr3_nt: TGTGCCAGCAGTGCCACAGGGGAAGTGTTTTTT

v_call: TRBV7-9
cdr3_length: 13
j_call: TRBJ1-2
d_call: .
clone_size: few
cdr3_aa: CAHNMGLDYGYTF
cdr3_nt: TGTGCCCATAACATGGGGCTGGACTATGGCTACACCTTC

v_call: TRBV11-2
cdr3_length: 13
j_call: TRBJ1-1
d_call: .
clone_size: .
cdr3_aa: CASSLAPTPWAFF
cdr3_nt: TGTGCCAGCAGCTTAGCCCCGACACCCTGGGCTTTCTTT

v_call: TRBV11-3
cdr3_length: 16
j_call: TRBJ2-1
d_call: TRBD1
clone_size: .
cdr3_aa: CASSLDHGTGGNEQFF
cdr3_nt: TGTGCCAGCAGCTTAGATCACGGGACAGGGGGCAATGAGCAGTTCTTC

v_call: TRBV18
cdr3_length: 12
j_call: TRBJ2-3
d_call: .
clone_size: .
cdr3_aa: CASSQRADTQYF
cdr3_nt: TGTGCCAGCTCCCAGAGGGCAGATACGCAGTATTTT

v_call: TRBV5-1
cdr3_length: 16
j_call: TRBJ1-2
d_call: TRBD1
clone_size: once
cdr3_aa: CASRIGPETGGYGYTF
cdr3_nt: TGCGCCAGCAGAATTGGTCCGGAGACAGGGGGTTATGGCTACACCTTC

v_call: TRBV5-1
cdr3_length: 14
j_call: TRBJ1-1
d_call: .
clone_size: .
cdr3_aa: CASHYRDMNTEAFF
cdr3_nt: TGCGCCAGCCACTACAGGGACATGAACACTGAAGCTTTCTTT

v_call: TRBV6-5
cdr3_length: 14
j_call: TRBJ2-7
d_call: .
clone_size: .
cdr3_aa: CASRTGLNGAEQYF
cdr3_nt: TGTGCCAGCAGGACAGGCCTAAATGGGGCCGAGCAGTACTTC

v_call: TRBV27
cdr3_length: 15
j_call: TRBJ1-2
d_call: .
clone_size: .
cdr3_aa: CASSFSPRAAYGYTF
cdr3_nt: TGTGCCAGCAGTTTTTCCCCGAGGGCTGCTTATGGCTACACCTTC

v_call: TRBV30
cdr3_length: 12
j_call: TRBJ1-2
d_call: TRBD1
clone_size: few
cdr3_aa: CAWSQDRQGYTF
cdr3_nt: TGTGCCTGGAGTCAGGACAGGCAGGGCTACACCTTC

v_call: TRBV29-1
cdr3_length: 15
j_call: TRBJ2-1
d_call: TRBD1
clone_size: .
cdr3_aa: CSAYGTGKTYNEQFF
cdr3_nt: TGCAGCGCTTACGGGACAGGGAAGACCTACAATGAGCAGTTCTTC

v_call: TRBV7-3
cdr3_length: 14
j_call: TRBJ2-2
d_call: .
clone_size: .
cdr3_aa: CASSLSPGTGELFF
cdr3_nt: TGTGCCAGCAGCTTAAGTCCAGGCACCGGGGAGCTGTTTTTT

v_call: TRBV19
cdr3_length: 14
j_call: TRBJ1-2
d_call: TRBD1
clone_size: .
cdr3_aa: CASNPTGDIYGYTF
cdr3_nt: TGTGCCAGTAACCCGACAGGGGATATCTATGGCTACACCTTC

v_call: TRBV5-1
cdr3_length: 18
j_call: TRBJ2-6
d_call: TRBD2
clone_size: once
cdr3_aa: CASSLGLAGAPGANVLTF
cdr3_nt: TGCGCCAGCAGCTTGGGGCTAGCGGGGGCCCCTGGGGCCAACGTCCTGACTTTC

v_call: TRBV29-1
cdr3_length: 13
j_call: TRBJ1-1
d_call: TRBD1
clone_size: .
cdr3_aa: CSVHRGRDTEAFF
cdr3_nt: TGCAGCGTGCACAGGGGGCGAGACACTGAAGCTTTCTTT

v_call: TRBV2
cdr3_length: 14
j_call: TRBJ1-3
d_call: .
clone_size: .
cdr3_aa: CASSDRLEGNTIYF
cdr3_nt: TGTGCCAGCAGTGACAGGTTAGAAGGAAACACCATATATTTT